This record concerns one T cell receptor beta chain sequence. Random hexamers served to reverse transcribe roughly 0.45 to 1 ug RNA. TCRdb used MiXCR to reprocess the immunoSEQ multiplex PCR reads, holding one entry per CDR3 protein. The sample gives roughly 130,000 distinct CDR3 sequences, roughly 94% of which show up once; around 0.12% is in the top ten. High-throughput TCR beta sequencing covered peripheral CD8+ and CD4+ T cells. In the multiple sclerosis control group, patients were treatment-naive and had stable or active relapsing-remitting disease. Negative magnetic isolation gave CD8+ and CD4+ cells; FACS enriched CD8+ TEMRA. These data are taken from a study of CD8 T cells in Susac syndrome. The CDR3 runs 16 residues. Trimming took 0 bases from V and 6 from J, leaving 15 bases between them. CDR1 and CDR2 (germline): MNHEY, SVGAGI.

The material sequenced was CD4+ T cells from PBMCs. The sequence was collected from a human donor with multiple sclerosis. The V call is TRBV6-5, the J call TRBJ1-5, with D perhaps matching TRBD1 (5 bases). The CDR3 coding sequence is TGTGCCAGCAGTTACTCGCGGAGCGGGGCTGGTCAGCCCCAGCATTTT. Translation gives CASSYSRSGAGQPQHF.